The next 17 T cell receptor beta chains were all read from a single sample in a study of blood T cells in healthy people across ages (dated by TCRdb to the mid-2010s). The library was prepared using 5' RACE. TCRdb lists the instrument as Illumina HiSeq 2500. A second PCR of roughly 7 to 12 cycles was run with a J-beta primer mix and a sample-barcoded 5' primer. TCRdb passed the public sequencing reads through fastp at Q25 and MiXCR, retaining productive beta sequences. CDR3 protein duplicates are merged, each entry listing the most common genes and DNA. Within this sample are more than 600,000 distinct CDR3 sequences, with 25% of them counted one time only. The ten largest account for roughly a tenth of the sample. These records were also assigned to another study, of T cells of mothers and their children.

The sample was blood. Receptors were obtained from a boy younger than 18 in good health.

The genes are TRBV7-2 and TRBJ2-7, with 10 bases fitting TRBD2. CDR1 is SGHTA and CDR2 is FQGNSA in the germline V gene. The CDR3 has 15 amino acids. V was clipped by 2 bases and J by 5 bases; unmatched bases: 6. The CDR3 spells CASSLSSGRSNEQYF. In DNA, the CDR3 is TGTGCCAGCAGCTTAAGTAGCGGGAGGTCCAACGAGCAGTACTTC.

V and J are TRBV19 and TRBJ2-7; TRBD2 matches at 10 bases. CDR3 length equals 14 residues. Germline values: CDR1 LNHDA, CDR2 SQIVND (reference sequence). Trimming took 4 bases from V and 5 from J; bases not matched to a gene: 5. CDR3 DNA: TGTGCCAGTAGTACGTCCGGGACTAGCGACGAGCAGTACTTC. Translation: CASSTSGTSDEQYF.

There are a few counts of this clonotype. V is TRBV3-1 and J is TRBJ2-4; D tentatively reads TRBD1 or TRBD2 (6 bases each). The germline gives CDR1 LGHDT, CDR2 YNNKEL (reference sequence). Trimming pared 6 bases from V and 9 bases from J, leaving 15 bases between. This CDR3 is built from 13 residues. CDR3 amino acids: CASRAPGASIQYF. The CDR3 DNA is TGTGCCAGCAGGGCCCCGGGGGCCAGCATTCAGTACTTC.

This clonotype was seen only a few times. This chain links TRBV21-1 with TRBJ2-5. Matching the DNA end better, TRBJ2-7 makes the J call doubtful. TRBV21-1 is annotated as a pseudogene. The CDR3 loop spans 17 amino acids. For the CDR3, the DNA is TGTGCCAGCAGCAACGGCTTGGACGGACGGCAAAGCTACGAGCAGTACTTC. This translates into CASSNGLDGRQSYEQYF.

This rearrangement joins TRBV20-1 to TRBJ2-3; weak D call: TRBD1 (5 bases). Germline CDR1 reads DFQATT; CDR2 reads SNEGSKA (reference sequence). CDR3 length equals 13 residues. V was shortened by 0 bases and J by 4 bases, with 8 bases between the two germline ends. The CDR3 protein is CSARDQGPDTQYF. CDR3 coding DNA: TGCAGTGCTAGAGATCAGGGTCCAGATACGCAGTATTTT.

This clonotype was detected a few times. This chain connects TRBV2 to TRBJ2-5; tentatively, D is TRBD2 (6 bases). CDR1 and CDR2 (germline): SNHLY, FYNNEI. CDR3 size: 12 residues. V lost 8 bases to trimming and J lost 4 bases, with 11 bases between them. Here the CDR3 reads CASGRQVETQYF. The CDR3 nucleotides are TGTGCCAGCGGGAGGCAGGTAGAGACCCAGTACTTC.

This rearrangement joins TRBV7-3 to TRBJ2-3; D possibly matches TRBD1 or TRBD2 (6 bases each). CDR3 size: 14 residues. The germline V gene encodes CDR1 SGHTA and CDR2 FQGTGA. V was cut by 5 bases and J by 5 bases, with 14 bases left in between. The CDR3: CASSVGGNQDTQYF. The CDR3, as DNA: TGTGCCAGCAGCGTAGGGGGGAACCAAGATACGCAGTATTTT.

This clonotype was picked up a small number of times. The rearrangement links TRBV20-1 to TRBJ2-5, with TRBD1 matching 12 bases. Per the germline V gene, CDR1 is DFQATT and CDR2 is SNEGSKA (reference sequence). The V and J ends lost 0 bases and 5 bases, in that order; junction bases with no gene match: 10. CDR3 length equals 17 residues. CDR3 DNA sequence: TGCAGTGCTAGAGATTCCAGGGGGGACAGGGGGCCGGAGACCCAGTACTTC. Encoded protein: CSARDSRGDRGPETQYF.

This clonotype was picked up a small number of times. The junction differs from germline at one of its ends, possibly a read error. The chain couples TRBV7-2 to TRBJ2-1; a weak D match, TRBD1 (5 bases). The CDR3 runs 15 residues. The germline V gene encodes CDR1 SGHTA and CDR2 FQGNSA. CDR3 loop: CASRLDSSQFNEQFF. The CDR3 DNA follows: TGTGCCAGCAGATTAGACAGTTCGCAATTCAATGAGCAGTTCTTC.

The rearrangement uses TRBV29-1 and TRBJ2-1; D unclear. This CDR3 has 16 amino acids. Trimming stripped 5 bases from V and 0 bases from J, with 17 bases between. Looked up from germline, CDR1 is SQVTM and CDR2 is ANQGSEA. The CDR3 sequence: CSVLIASVASYNEQFF. The CDR3 region has the DNA TGCAGCGTTCTCATAGCTTCGGTCGCCTCCTACAATGAGCAGTTCTTC.

In its sample, this clonotype was seen a few times. A junction end diverges from the germline sequence, so it may reflect a read error. The genes are TRBV6-5 and TRBJ2-7; possible D gene TRBD1, 6 bases. The CDR3 covers 14 residues. Germline V gives CDR1 MNHEY, CDR2 SVGAGI. The CDR3 DNA follows: TGTGCTAGCAGTAACAGGGATTTGTTAGGCGAGCAGTACTTC. Protein product: CASSNRDLLGEQYF.

This clonotype was seen a handful of times. The J gene is TRBJ2-4, the V gene TRBV12-3 or TRBV12-4, with D possibly called TRBD1 or TRBD2 (5 bases each). The CDR3 runs to 14 residues. V was pared by 8 bases and J by 3 bases, with 14 bases between. CDR3 nucleotides: TGTGCCAGCGGGGACCTAGATGGCAAAAACATTCAGTACTTC. Protein product: CASGDLDGKNIQYF.

CDR3: CASSIWTGVDYGYTF. The CDR3 coding sequence is TGTGCCAGTAGTATTTGGACAGGGGTTGACTATGGCTACACCTTC. The chain couples TRBV19 to TRBJ1-2; 9 bases line up with TRBD1. Germline V gene lookup returns CDR1 LNHDA and CDR2 SQIVND (reference sequence). The CDR3 covers 15 residues. The junction had 5 bases not matched to a gene; V was cut back by 3 bases and J by 3 bases.

The J gene is TRBJ2-7, the V gene TRBV9, with D possibly TRBD2 on 6 matching bases. This CDR3 comprises 15 residues. The germline gives CDR1 SGDLS, CDR2 YYNGEE. With 0 bases removed from V and 2 bases from J, the gap between germline ends came to 12 bases. CDR3 sequence: CASSVGGDLTYEQYF. DNA of the CDR3: TGTGCCAGCAGCGTAGGGGGGGACTTGACCTACGAGCAGTACTTC.

This clonotype has a handful of counts. The rearrangement joins TRBV2 to TRBJ1-2; possibly TRBD1 for D (6 bases). Germline-derived CDR1 and CDR2 are SNHLY and FYNNEI. Trimming cost V 2 bases and J 6 bases, with 16 bases left between them. CDR3 length: 15 residues. The CDR3 loop reads CASSEISSQGHGYTF. The CDR3 region has the DNA TGTGCCAGCAGTGAAATTAGCTCCCAGGGGCATGGCTACACCTTC.

This clonotype has more than one count but fewer than ten. This rearrangement joins TRBV5-1 to TRBJ1-4, with D perhaps matching TRBD1 (6 bases). Trimming left V 3 bases short and J 0 bases short, with 12 bases between. CDR1 and CDR2 (germline): SGHRS, YFSETQ. The length of the CDR3 is 16 residues. The CDR3 coding sequence is TGCGCCAGCAGCTCGGACGGACAGTCAACTAATGAAAAACTGTTTTTT. It codes for CASSSDGQSTNEKLFF.

There are a few counts of this clonotype. The chain is built from TRBV12-3 or TRBV12-4 and TRBJ2-1; TRBD1 might be the D (6 bases). Trimming removed 2 bases at V and 6 bases at J, with 14 bases between. CDR3 length: 15 amino acids. The CDR3 here is CASSLLSDRPNEQFF. CDR3 DNA: TGTGCCAGCAGTTTATTATCGGACAGACCCAATGAGCAGTTCTTC.